A selection of T cell receptor beta chains follows, all from one sample in a study of blood T cell repertoires in COVID-19. Using immunoSEQ multiplex PCR, the repertoire was profiled, and TCRdb retains in-frame clones only, with some absent. Found here are about 160,000 clones, 81% of them singletons; the top ten hold roughly 9.6%. Material for sequencing was peripheral blood. These receptors were taken from a man aged 55 to 70 with active or convalescent COVID-19. CDR3s include the opening cysteine and the closing phenylalanine or tryptophan. The D gene is left open where the match is weak. The size entry is marked missing in some rows and otherwise reads once, few, many or a size class.

CDR3 DNA,CDR3 protein,J gene,CDR3 length,V gene,D gene,clone size
TGTGCCAGCAGCCCTCTAGCGGGAGGGACGGGGGAGCTGTTTTTT,CASSPLAGGTGELFF,TRBJ2-2,15,TRBV7-2,TRBD2,NA
TGTGCCAGCAGCTTGCTAGCCGGGGAGCTGTTTTTT,CASSLLAGELFF,TRBJ2-2,12,TRBV7-2,NA,NA
TGTGCCAGCAGCCAAGACCGTAACCCCGGGACAGAAAATGAAAAACTGTTTTTT,CASSQDRNPGTENEKLFF,TRBJ1-4,18,TRBV3-1/TRBV3-2,TRBD1,few
TGTGCCACCAGTGACCAAGGGACAGGGTTGGGGACCCAGTACTTC,CATSDQGTGLGTQYF,TRBJ2-5,15,TRBV24-1,TRBD1,few
TGTGCCAGCAGCCCACAGTTCTGTGGCTACACCTTC,CASSPQFCGYTF,TRBJ1-2,12,TRBV21-1,NA,NA
TGTGCCAGCAGCCAAGAGGCCACAGTCTCCTACGAGCAGTACTTC,CASSQEATVSYEQYF,TRBJ2-7,15,TRBV4-2,NA,NA
TGTGCCAGCAGTCCTCGGACAGGGACCAATTCACCCCTCCACTTT,CASSPRTGTNSPLHF,TRBJ1-6,15,TRBV2,TRBD1,NA
TGTGCCAGCAGCTTCGGAGGGGTGGTGAACACTGAAGCTTTCTTT,CASSFGGVVNTEAFF,TRBJ1-1,15,TRBV7-9,NA,NA
TGTGCCAGCAGTCCTCGACAGCTGGGTGAAAAACTGTTTTTT,CASSPRQLGEKLFF,TRBJ1-4,14,TRBV6-5,NA,NA
TGCGCCAGCAGCGGTGGGGCGGGGAATTCACCCCTCCACTTT,CASSGGAGNSPLHF,TRBJ1-6,14,TRBV5-1,NA,few
TGTGCCACCAGTCCCCGCGGTCTTAGCACAGATACGCAGTATTTT,CATSPRGLSTDTQYF,TRBJ2-3,15,TRBV24-1,NA,NA
TGTGCCAGCAGCCTCGGGACAGGGGGCCTGGCTGAAGCTTTCTTT,CASSLGTGGLAEAFF,TRBJ1-1,15,TRBV11-3,TRBD1,NA